One sample yielded the 23 T cell receptor beta chains listed below, sequenced in a study of tissue T cells after allogeneic stem cell transplantation. Specified time point: mouse harvest day 7 after allogeneic transplant. Mouse grafts combined 10^7 T-cell-depleted bone marrow cells with 10^6 splenic CD5+ T cells. Sequencing used immunoSEQ multiplex PCR; TCRdb keeps in-frame clones, though not all of them. The sample yields 6,500 to 7,500 clones, 45% to 55% seen once. Sequencing was done on a sample of gut tissue. The receptors originated from a female BALB/c mouse given C57BL/6 T cells with graft-versus-host disease after an allogeneic hematopoietic cell transplant.

For this clone: The germline and genes are mouse ones. The CDR3 end lies 1 residue beyond the end of the read and is filled in from the germline J gene. The chain joins TRBV26 to TRBJ1-6, with TRBD1 as a possible D gene (5 bases). TRBJ1-6 belongs to the ORF category, with a function that is uncertain. The V gene lost 6 bases and the J gene lost 4 bases, with 7 bases spanning the gap. Germline V gene sequence: CDR1 KGHPV, CDR2 FQNQEV (reference sequence). The CDR3 extends over 13 amino acids. This chain's CDR3 is CASSQGYNSPLYF. CDR3 bases read: TGTGCCAGCAGCCAGGGTTATAATTCGCCCCTCTAC.

Note on this clone: Gene names and germline match the mouse. The read comes to an end 1 residue before the CDR3 does, leaving the germline J gene to fill in the end. This chain uses TRBV26 with TRBJ2-3, with 14 nucleotides matching TRBD2. Germline loops: CDR1 KGHPV, CDR2 FQNQEV (reference sequence). Trimming took 4 bases from V and 1 from J; bases not matched to a gene: 4. The CDR3 is 17 residues long. The CDR3 DNA, read in part, is TGTGCCAGCAGTCCCGGGACTGGGGGGGCGCGTGCAGAAACGCTGTAT. This encodes CASSPGTGGARAETLY. Given in full, the CDR3 is CASSPGTGGARAETLYF.

This clone was picked up a small number of times. Gene names and germline refer to mouse. The read is 1 residue too short to cover the CDR3 end, so that end is filled in from the germline J gene. The rearrangement links TRBV3 to TRBJ2-7, with 8 bases that match TRBD2. J lost 7 bases, V lost 5 bases, and 10 bases had no gene match. CDR1 and CDR2 from the germline V gene are SNHLY and FYNGKV (reference sequence). This CDR3 has 14 residues. The CDR3 loop is CASSPSGGSREQYF. The sequenced part of the CDR3 DNA is TGTGCCAGCAGCCCATCTGGGGGGAGTCGGGAACAGTAC.

A note on this clone: All gene names here are mouse names. The same CDR3 also results from other DNA sequences found in this sample. The CDR3 loop reads CSSSQSGGQDTQYF. CDR3 DNA (partial): TGCTCCAGCAGTCAATCCGGGGGCCAAGACACCCAGTAC. The chain combines TRBV23 with TRBJ2-5. The read ends 1 residue before the CDR3 terminus; that terminus is restored from the germline J gene. CDR1 and CDR2 from the germline V gene are KGHTA and FQNQQP. The CDR3 is made up of 14 amino acids.

This clone has more than one count but fewer than ten. Here the gene names and germline are mouse. The observed sequence ends 1 residue before the CDR3 terminus, with the missing tail filled in from the germline J gene. The chain recombines TRBV26 with TRBJ1-2, with D hard to call. The V gene's germline CDR1 is KGHPV and CDR2 FQNQEV (reference sequence). The CDR3 loop spans 15 amino acids. V shed 0 bases and J shed 0 bases, with 8 bases lying between them. The CDR3 DNA, read in part, is TGTGCCAGCAGTCTGTCGACGGCAACAAACTCCGACTACACC. Translated: CASSLSTATNSDYT. The whole CDR3 protein reads CASSLSTATNSDYTF.

About this clone: Gene names and germline match the mouse. Read sequence stops 1 residue before the CDR3 end, and the germline J gene provides the missing end. The rearrangement joins TRBV4 to TRBJ2-1, with 13 bases that match TRBD2. The CDR3 runs to 16 residues. Per germline, CDR1 LGHDT and CDR2 YNNKQL (reference sequence). The V segment lost 5 bases and the J segment 6 bases; nucleotides outside the gene matches: 7. The covered CDR3 bases are TGTGCCAGCAGCCCGTGGACTGGGGGGGCGCTTGCTGAGCAGTTC. Residues: CASSPWTGGALAEQF. The full CDR3 protein is CASSPWTGGALAEQFF.

On this clone itself: Germline and genes here are mouse. The sequence runs out 1 residue before the end of the CDR3; the remainder is reconstructed from the germline J gene. This chain uses TRBV3 with TRBJ2-3, with 7 bases identical to TRBD2. There are 16 residues in the CDR3. CDR1 SNHLY and CDR2 FYNGKV come from the germline V gene (reference sequence). Germline trimming cut 1 base from V and 0 bases from J; bases unmatched to any gene: 4. The CDR3 is CASSLGRGGSAETLYF. The covered CDR3 bases are TGTGCCAGCAGCTTAGGACGGGGGGGTAGTGCAGAAACGCTGTAT.

A remark on this clone: Gene labels here are mouse ones. Here the CDR3 reads CASSLWGGVSAETLYF. CDR3 DNA, as far as it was read: TGTGCCAGCTCTCTCTGGGGGGGGGTTAGTGCAGAAACGCTGTAT. The V call is TRBV12-1, the J call TRBJ2-3; 8 nucleotides agree with TRBD2. The CDR3 end is not reached by the read, which stops 1 residue before it; the germline J gene fills it in. Trimming took 0 bases from V and 0 from J; bases not matched to a gene: 4. The germline CDR1 and CDR2 sequences are SGHSN and HYEKVE. This CDR3 has 16 residues.

Of note for this clone: Here the gene names and germline are mouse. The read ends 1 residue early relative to the CDR3; the germline J gene fills the gap. The chain carries TRBV20 and TRBJ2-1, with D unresolved. This CDR3 comprises 13 residues. Germline-derived CDR1 and CDR2 are GFQATS and STVNSAI. The V and J ends lost 3 bases and 3 bases respectively, with 9 bases between them. The CDR3 bases that were read are TGTGGTGCTAGACAAAACCTCTATGCTGAGCAGTTC. Amino acids: CGARQNLYAEQF. The CDR3, in full, reads CGARQNLYAEQFF. Full variable domain (remainder filled in from reference TRBV20 and TRBJ2-1): GALVYQYPRRTICKSGTSMRMECQAVGFQATSVAWYRQSPQKTFELIALSTVNSAIKYEQNFTQEKFPISHPNLSFSSMTVLNAYLEDRGLYLCGARQNLYAEQFFGPGTRLTVL.

This clone appeared a single time. Mouse gene names apply. The read ends 1 residue shy of where the CDR3 ends; the end is completed using the germline J gene. This chain uses TRBV23 with TRBJ2-2; the table's TRBD1 call for D was not verified on the DNA. CDR1 and CDR2 from the germline V gene are KGHTA and FQNQQP. The CDR3 is 13 amino acids. Incomplete CDR3 DNA: TGCTCCAGCAGTCCCAGGGGCACCGGGCAGCTCTAC. Its protein is CSSSPRGTGQLY. From start to end, the CDR3 is CSSSPRGTGQLYF.

This clone turned up a few times. The listed genes are named as in mouse. The read stops 1 residue short of the end of the CDR3; the missing end is completed from the germline J gene. The rearrangement uses TRBV5 and TRBJ2-4, with 7 bases matching TRBD2. The germline gives CDR1 LGHNA, CDR2 YNLKQL (reference sequence). With V trimmed by 0 bases and J by 3 bases, 0 bases remained unmatched. This CDR3 contains 14 residues. The CDR3: CASSQDWGQNTLYF. The part of the CDR3 DNA that was read is TGTGCCAGCAGCCAAGACTGGGGGCAAAACACCTTGTAC.

Of note for this clone: Mouse gene names and germline throughout. The read is 1 residue too short to cover the CDR3 end, so that end is filled in from the germline J gene. The chain recombines TRBV16 with TRBJ2-7; D is uncertain. V gave up 1 base and J gave up 0 bases, with 7 bases separating them. In germline, CDR1 is SGHSA, CDR2 FRNQAP. This CDR3 has 14 amino acids. Partial CDR3 DNA: TGTGCAAGCAGCTTAGTGGGTCTCTCCTATGAACAGTAC. Translation gives CASSLVGLSYEQY. The whole CDR3 sequence reads CASSLVGLSYEQYF.

This clone was counted a few times. Gene names and germline refer to mouse. The read is 1 residue too short to cover the CDR3 end, so that end is filled in from the germline J gene. The chain links TRBV13-1 to TRBJ2-7; 10 bases align to TRBD2. CDR3 length: 13 amino acids. V lost 5 bases to trimming and J lost 3 bases; unmatched junction nucleotides: 2. CDR1 is NSHNY and CDR2 is SYGAGN in the germline V gene. The CDR3 loop is CASRTGGLYEQYF. The covered CDR3 bases are TGTGCCAGCAGGACTGGGGGGCTCTATGAACAGTAC.

This clone was detected a few times. Germline and genes: mouse. The read ends 1 residue shy of where the CDR3 ends; the end is completed using the germline J gene. The J gene is TRBJ1-1, the V gene TRBV26; TRBD1 agrees at 7 bases. The CDR3 length is 13 residues. Germline V gene lookup returns CDR1 KGHPV and CDR2 FQNQEV (reference sequence). V lost 4 bases, J lost 2 bases, and 1 base stayed unmatched. The DNA read from the CDR3 is TGTGCCAGCAGTCAGGGGGCTAACACAGAAGTCTTC. Encoded protein: CASSQGANTEVF. In full, the CDR3 is CASSQGANTEVFF. Supplemented by reference TRBV26 and TRBJ1-1, the full variable domain reads NSKVIQTPRYLVKGQGQKAKMRCIPEKGHPVVFWYQQNKNNEFKFLINFQNQEVLQQIDMTEKRFSAECPSNSPCSLEIQSSEAGDSALYLCASSQGANTEVFFGKGTRLTVV.

In regard to this clone: Mouse gene names and germline throughout. The read halts 1 residue ahead of the CDR3 end, with the missing end drawn from the germline J gene. The V gene is TRBV26, the J gene TRBJ2-1; 9 bases are shared with TRBD2. The CDR3 covers 15 residues. Trimming removed 2 bases from V and 6 bases from J; junction bases left unmatched: 5. Germline lookup yields CDR1 KGHPV and CDR2 FQNQEV (reference sequence). CDR3 bases read: TGTGCCAGCAGTCTGGTACTGGGGGGAGGTGCTGAGCAGTTC. Translated, it gives CASSLVLGGGAEQF. The whole CDR3 reads CASSLVLGGGAEQFF.

As to this clone: Germline and genes here are mouse. The read is 1 residue too short to cover the CDR3 end, so that end is filled in from the germline J gene. The gene calls are TRBV15 and TRBJ2-5; unclear D gene. V was pared by 3 bases and J by 0 bases, with 7 bases between. Looked up from germline, CDR1 is SGHND and CDR2 is FRSKSL. The CDR3 contains 14 residues. The CDR3: CASSLSVNQDTQYF. The sequenced CDR3 bases are TGTGCCAGCAGTTTGTCAGTTAACCAAGACACCCAGTAC. Together with reference TRBV15 and TRBJ2-5, the CDR3 gives the full variable domain: DAGVTQTPRHEVAEKGQTIILKCEPVSGHNDLFWYRQTKIQGLELLSYFRSKSLMEDGGAFKDRFKAEMLNSSFSTLKIQPTEPKDSAVYLCASSLSVNQDTQYFGPGTRLLVL.

In this sample, this clone turned up once. Mouse gene names apply. From the germline J gene comes the end of the CDR3, since the read stops 1 residue before it. The chain is built from TRBV29 and TRBJ2-1; tentative D call: TRBD1 (5 bases). CDR1 and CDR2 from the germline V gene are MSHET and SYDVDS. The CDR3 runs 13 residues. Trimming removed 7 bases from V and 0 bases from J, with 7 bases in between. The CDR3 sequence: CASKTVNYAEQFF. The sequenced CDR3 bases are TGTGCTAGCAAGACAGTTAACTATGCTGAGCAGTTC.

Comment on this clone: The gene names given are mouse names. The observed sequence ends 1 residue before the CDR3 terminus, with the missing tail filled in from the germline J gene. The chain joins TRBV26 to TRBJ1-1, with D perhaps TRBD1 (5 bases). Germline V gene data show CDR1 as KGHPV and CDR2 as FQNQEV (reference sequence). The CDR3 loop spans 13 amino acids. Trimming shortened V by 4 bases and J by 8 bases, and 14 bases separated the two germline ends. The CDR3: CASSPPREGEVFF. The DNA read from the CDR3 is TGTGCCAGCAGTCCCCCCAGGGAGGGGGAAGTCTTC. The variable domain in full, with the rest retrieved from reference TRBV26 and TRBJ1-1, is NSKVIQTPRYLVKGQGQKAKMRCIPEKGHPVVFWYQQNKNNEFKFLINFQNQEVLQQIDMTEKRFSAECPSNSPCSLEIQSSEAGDSALYLCASSPPREGEVFFGKGTRLTVV.

For this clone: Germline and genes: mouse. Read data end 1 residue before the CDR3 end; the end is taken from the germline J gene. The chain employs TRBV15 and TRBJ2-2, with 8 bases aligning to TRBD1. The CDR3 has 13 residues. Germline CDR1 and CDR2: SGHND and FRSKSL. V lost 8 bases to trimming and J lost 4 bases; unmatched junction nucleotides: 3. CDR3 sequence: CASGTGGTGQLYF. The DNA read from the CDR3 is TGTGCCAGCGGGACAGGCGGCACCGGGCAGCTCTAC.

The count of this clone is one. Germline and genes: mouse. The read terminates 1 residue before the CDR3 end, so the remaining end is supplied by the germline J gene. V usage is TRBV3 and J usage is TRBJ2-3, with D unclear. V was shortened by 2 bases and J by 0 bases, with 6 bases between the two germline ends. CDR3 size: 14 residues. Germline V gene lookup returns CDR1 SNHLY and CDR2 FYNGKV (reference sequence). The CDR3 spells CASSLYSSAETLYF. CDR3 bases read: TGTGCCAGCAGCTTATATTCTAGTGCAGAAACGCTGTAT.

In regard to this clone: These gene names are mouse names. The read ends 1 residue before the CDR3 terminus; that terminus is restored from the germline J gene. The genes are TRBV26 and TRBJ2-5; D uncertain. CDR1 and CDR2 from the germline V gene are KGHPV and FQNQEV (reference sequence). V lost 3 bases and J lost 0, with 4 bases in between. The CDR3 has 13 amino acids. The CDR3 loop reads CASSLQNQDTQYF. Incomplete CDR3 DNA: TGTGCCAGCAGTCTCCAGAACCAAGACACCCAGTAC.

This clone showed up just a few times. Gene and germline names: mouse. The CDR3 goes on 1 residue after the read ends, and that part is filled in from the germline J gene. The chain links TRBV3 to TRBJ2-2; TRBD2 agrees at 8 bases. CDR1 and CDR2 from the germline V gene are SNHLY and FYNGKV (reference sequence). With V trimmed by 5 bases and J by 2 bases, 4 bases remained unmatched. The CDR3 consists of 15 residues. This CDR3 reads CASSPNWGNTGQLYF. Incomplete CDR3 DNA: TGTGCCAGCAGCCCCAACTGGGGGAACACCGGGCAGCTCTAC.

This clone has just a few counts. Genes here carry mouse names. Within the sample, other DNA sequences also encode this same CDR3. CDR3 sequence reads: CASSLDRGSGNTLYF. The CDR3 DNA, read in part, is TGTGCCAGCAGTCTTGACAGGGGTTCTGGAAATACGCTCTAT. This chain uses TRBV26 with TRBJ1-3; 8 bases fit TRBD1. The missing CDR3 end, 1 residue past where the read stops, is filled in from the germline J gene. The CDR3 contains 15 residues. Germline V CDR1 and CDR2: KGHPV, FQNQEV (reference sequence). Losses at the gene ends were 3 bases for V and 0 bases for J; bases not matched to a gene: 1.